The subject of this entry is one TCR beta chain. This specimen belongs to a study of T-cell memory formation after mild COVID-19. TCRdb recomputed calls from the 5' RACE reads with MiXCR, one row per CDR3 protein. The sample consists of 160,000 or so distinct CDR3 sequences, around a third of them appearing once. The CDR3 spans 14 residues. Germline assignment: CDR1 KGHDR and CDR2 SFDVKD. Deletions cut 8 bases from V and 4 bases from J, with 11 bases between. The sequence was obtained from an adult woman who had mild COVID-19 (a few samples of this study predate the infection). Cell type and time point are not known. This chain links TRBV24-1 with TRBJ2-6, with D perhaps TRBD2 (6 bases). Sequenced material: PBMCs or a T cell subset sorted from them (not recorded which). Here the CDR3 DNA reads TGTGCCACCACCCCCGGGAGCGGGGCCAACGTCCTGACTTTC. It specifies CATTPGSGANVLTF.